What follows are 9 T cell receptor beta chains derived from one specimen sequenced in a study of T and B cells in COVID-19 patients. Each TRB amplification used about 220-500 ng of genomic DNA from blood. TRB rearrangements were amplified by multiplex PCR with BIOMED2 TRB-A/B primers. TCRdb reanalysed the multiplex PCR reads using MiXCR and keeps one entry per CDR3 protein. The sample gives 7,700 or so distinct CDR3 sequences, around 31% of which show up once; roughly a sixth is in the top ten. The sample was blood. Every receptor here comes from a human donor with active COVID-19.

The chain carries TRBV27 and TRBJ2-1; D is ambiguous. The ends were cut back, 6 bases at V and 5 bases at J, with 20 bases in the middle. Germline V CDR1 and CDR2: MNHEY, SMNVEV (reference sequence). The CDR3 is 16 amino acids. DNA for the CDR3: TGTGCCAGCAGCCTGCCGGAATATAGCTACCACAATGAGCAGTTCTTC. Translation gives CASSLPEYSYHNEQFF.

The chain links TRBV10-3 to TRBJ2-7, with D tentatively TRBD1 (6 bases). The CDR3 contains 16 residues. Per the germline V gene, CDR1 is ENHRY and CDR2 is SYGVKD. Trimming took 0 bases from V and 0 from J, leaving 12 bases between them. CDR3 bases: TGTGCCATCAGTGAGTCGTGGCCAGGGGACTCCTACGAGCAGTACTTC. This gives the protein CAISESWPGDSYEQYF.

This clonotype is categorized as medium-sized. The rearrangement uses TRBV13 and TRBJ1-5; TRBD1 aligns across 8 bases. The CDR3 runs 15 residues. The V segment lost 1 base and the J segment 6 bases; nucleotides outside the gene matches: 5. Germline CDR1 is PRHDT and CDR2 is FYEKMQ (reference sequence). The CDR3 nucleotides are TGTGCCAGCAGCTTAGCACAGGGGGTAGGTCAGCCCCAGCATTTT. This encodes CASSLAQGVGQPQHF.

V usage is TRBV29-1 and J usage is TRBJ2-1, with 11 bases aligning to TRBD2. The germline V gene encodes CDR1 SQVTM and CDR2 ANQGSEA. CDR3 size: 15 residues. The CDR3 nucleotides are TGCAGTGCTAGAGCTAGCGGGGGGCTATACAATGAGCAGTTCTTC. Translated: CSARASGGLYNEQFF.

This clonotype is judged medium-sized. The chain is built from TRBV19 and TRBJ1-3, with unresolved D. Germline loops: CDR1 LNHDA, CDR2 SQIVND (reference sequence). There are 17 residues in the CDR3. The germline V and J ends were trimmed by 3 bases and 0 bases, with 15 bases remaining between them. CDR3 nucleotide sequence: TGTGCCAGTAGTATTCCAGGACTTTTACGCTCTGGAAACACCATATATTTT. It specifies CASSIPGLLRSGNTIYF.

CDR3 DNA: TGTGCCAGCAGTTACTTTACTAGGGGGGGTCTGAGCAATCAGCCCCAGCATTTT. This gives the protein CASSYFTRGGLSNQPQHF. The V and J genes are TRBV6-2 or TRBV6-3 and TRBJ1-5; a weak D match, TRBD1 (6 bases). Trimming cost V 1 base and J 1 base, with 17 bases left between them. CDR3 size: 18 residues. Germline values: CDR1 MNHEY, CDR2 SVGEGT.

V and J are TRBV12-3 or TRBV12-4 and TRBJ2-7, with 10 bases aligning to TRBD2. The V gene end was trimmed by 2 bases and the J gene end by 0 bases; junction bases not matched to a gene: 7. The CDR3 runs to 17 residues. As DNA, the CDR3 is TGTGCCAGCAGTTTATGGGACCGACTAGCGGGCTCCTACGAGCAGTACTTC. This sequence encodes CASSLWDRLAGSYEQYF.

V usage is TRBV6-1 and J usage is TRBJ2-5; D not certain. Looked up from germline, CDR1 is MNHNS and CDR2 is SASEGT. CDR3 length equals 13 residues. The CDR3 nucleotides are TGTACCACGGGCGCGGCAGCCCAAGAGACCCAGTACTTC. It yields the protein CTTGAAAQETQYF.

This clonotype has only a few counts. At one end, the junction sequence differs from germline, possibly due to a read error. This sequence joins TRBV6-1 and TRBJ1-6; tentative D call: TRBD1 (6 bases). Per germline, CDR1 MNHNS and CDR2 SASEGT. The CDR3 contains 13 residues. The CDR3 loop is CAGRTGRDSPLHF. The CDR3 coding sequence is TGTGCCGGCAGAACAGGGAGAGATTCACCCCTCCACTTT.